Detailed here is one TCR beta chain. Antigen: not known. The entry originates in a study of blood T cells in healthy people across ages. Study-wide findings and caveats: No one knew whether donors had CMV, which possibly confounded expanded clonotype changes. It was held that diversity estimates obtained from one million T cells represented underestimates.

All donors came from Russia, were Caucasian and healthy, and spanned ages about 6 to 90. The CDR3 spans 16 residues. Trimming cost V 6 bases and J 3 bases; bases outside gene matches: 14. Germline V gene lookup returns CDR1 SGHVS and CDR2 FQNEAQ. Next came a second PCR, run for about 6 to 12 cycles, which used a sample-barcoded 5' primer along with a J-beta primer mix. TCRdb re-analysed the 5' RACE reads in MiXCR, keeping a single row per CDR3 protein. The sample includes about 830,000 distinct CDR3 sequences, around 68% of them seen just once. Sequenced input: blood. This receptor was identified in a man under 40 in good health. This rearrangement joins TRBV7-8 to TRBJ2-7, with TRBD2 matching 7 bases. This chain's CDR3 is CASRRLEAGLDYEQYF. CDR3 nucleotides: TGTGCCAGCAGAAGGTTAGAAGCGGGGCTGGACTACGAGCAGTACTTC.